These T cell receptor beta chains were read from a single sample in a study of T cells in Graves' hyperthyroidism and ophthalmopathy. TCRdb re-analysed the multiplex PCR reads in MiXCR, keeping a single row per CDR3 protein. Among approximately 600,000 distinct CDR3 sequences listed, roughly 14% were seen once. Material for sequencing was blood. The receptors derive from a middle-aged woman with Graves' ophthalmopathy. Each CDR3 is given with its conserved first and last residue. D genes are given only for firm matches. A clone size is listed for some rows: how often the clone was seen (once, few, many), or a class if it is expanded.

cdr3_length: 19
v_call: TRBV6-2/TRBV6-3
j_call: TRBJ2-5
clone_size: few
d_call: TRBD2
cdr3_aa: CASSPGPAGVGGKEETQYF
cdr3_nt: TGTGCCAGCAGTCCAGGACCAGCGGGAGTCGGTGGTAAGGAAGAGACCCAGTACTTC

cdr3_length: 15
v_call: TRBV28
j_call: TRBJ1-6
clone_size: many
d_call: NA
cdr3_aa: CASSLGGMYNSPLHF
cdr3_nt: TGTGCCAGCAGCCTTGGGGGCATGTATAATTCACCCCTCCACTTT

cdr3_length: 16
v_call: TRBV11-1
j_call: TRBJ2-3
clone_size: few
d_call: TRBD2
cdr3_aa: CASSLAASGHPDTQYF
cdr3_nt: TGTGCCAGCAGCTTAGCGGCTAGCGGGCACCCAGATACGCAGTATTTT

cdr3_length: 13
v_call: TRBV6-1
j_call: TRBJ1-1
clone_size: NA
d_call: NA
cdr3_aa: CASRISGFTEAFF
cdr3_nt: TGTGCCAGCAGGATCTCGGGTTTCACTGAAGCTTTCTTT

cdr3_length: 13
v_call: TRBV7-3
j_call: TRBJ2-5
clone_size: many
d_call: TRBD1
cdr3_aa: CASSLDRDETQYF
cdr3_nt: TGTGCCAGCAGCCTGGACAGGGATGAGACCCAGTACTTC

cdr3_length: 13
v_call: TRBV20-1
j_call: TRBJ2-7
clone_size: many
d_call: NA
cdr3_aa: CSAPRHGVYEQYF
cdr3_nt: TGCAGTGCCCCGAGGCACGGGGTCTACGAGCAGTACTTC

cdr3_length: 15
v_call: TRBV19
j_call: TRBJ2-2
clone_size: many
d_call: NA
cdr3_aa: CASSQWASNTGELFF
cdr3_nt: TGTGCCAGTAGCCAGTGGGCTTCGAACACCGGGGAGCTGTTTTTT

cdr3_length: 15
v_call: TRBV19
j_call: TRBJ1-2
clone_size: many
d_call: NA
cdr3_aa: CASIQSGDGNYGYTF
cdr3_nt: TGTGCCAGTATTCAATCTGGCGACGGAAACTATGGCTACACCTTC

cdr3_length: 17
v_call: TRBV20-1
j_call: TRBJ2-7
clone_size: many
d_call: NA
cdr3_aa: CSALALGGRHSPYEQYF
cdr3_nt: TGCAGTGCTCTTGCTTTAGGCGGACGACACTCTCCGTACGAGCAGTACTTC

cdr3_length: 11
v_call: TRBV2
j_call: TRBJ2-7
clone_size: many
d_call: NA
cdr3_aa: CAITSGYEQYF
cdr3_nt: TGTGCCATCACCTCAGGGTACGAGCAGTACTTC

cdr3_length: 19
v_call: TRBV28
j_call: TRBJ2-7
clone_size: many
d_call: NA
cdr3_aa: CASSLNHGGLKPLSYEQYF
cdr3_nt: TGTGCCAGCAGTTTAAATCACGGCGGGCTAAAGCCTCTCTCCTACGAGCAGTACTTC

cdr3_length: 15
v_call: TRBV11-2
j_call: TRBJ2-4
clone_size: many
d_call: TRBD2
cdr3_aa: CASSQGTSGLNIQYF
cdr3_nt: TGTGCCAGCAGCCAGGGGACTAGCGGATTAAACATTCAGTACTTC

cdr3_length: 15
v_call: TRBV15
j_call: TRBJ2-7
clone_size: many
d_call: NA
cdr3_aa: CATGTGSGRNYEQYF
cdr3_nt: TGTGCCACCGGCACCGGGAGTGGCAGGAACTACGAGCAGTACTTC

cdr3_length: 14
v_call: TRBV6-1
j_call: TRBJ1-2
clone_size: NA
d_call: TRBD1
cdr3_aa: CASRGRTGGYGYTF
cdr3_nt: TGTGCCAGCAGAGGGCGCACAGGGGGCTATGGCTACACCTTC

cdr3_length: 16
v_call: TRBV10-3
j_call: TRBJ1-5
clone_size: NA
d_call: NA
cdr3_aa: CAISESIGMSNQPQHF
cdr3_nt: TGTGCCATCAGTGAGTCGATCGGGATGTCCAATCAGCCCCAGCATTTT

cdr3_length: 15
v_call: TRBV7-2
j_call: TRBJ2-5
clone_size: many
d_call: TRBD2
cdr3_aa: CASSLVLAGFETQYF
cdr3_nt: TGTGCCAGCAGCTTAGTTCTAGCGGGATTTGAGACCCAGTACTTC

cdr3_length: 14
v_call: TRBV6-5
j_call: TRBJ2-7
clone_size: many
d_call: NA
cdr3_aa: CASRLVGGPLEQYF
cdr3_nt: TGTGCCAGCAGGCTCGTGGGGGGCCCCCTCGAGCAGTACTTC

cdr3_length: 13
v_call: TRBV11-2
j_call: TRBJ2-2
clone_size: many
d_call: NA
cdr3_aa: CASSFKLTGELFF
cdr3_nt: TGTGCCAGCAGCTTCAAGCTCACCGGGGAGCTGTTTTTT

cdr3_length: 12
v_call: TRBV7-9
j_call: TRBJ2-7
clone_size: many
d_call: NA
cdr3_aa: CASSVSGYEQYF
cdr3_nt: TGTGCCAGCAGCGTATCTGGCTACGAGCAGTACTTC

cdr3_length: 15
v_call: TRBV7-9
j_call: TRBJ2-7
clone_size: few
d_call: NA
cdr3_aa: CASSFQDTGTYEQYF
cdr3_nt: TGTGCCAGCAGCTTTCAGGATACCGGGACCTACGAGCAGTACTTC

cdr3_length: 15
v_call: TRBV6-2/TRBV6-3
j_call: TRBJ2-7
clone_size: many
d_call: NA
cdr3_aa: CASSYYPRPTDEQYF
cdr3_nt: TGTGCCAGCAGTTACTACCCACGGCCTACCGACGAGCAGTACTTC

cdr3_length: 16
v_call: TRBV6-1
j_call: TRBJ2-4
clone_size: many
d_call: TRBD2
cdr3_aa: CASSRFLAGGPGIQYF
cdr3_nt: TGTGCCAGCAGCCGTTTCTTGGCGGGAGGGCCTGGCATTCAGTACTTC

cdr3_length: 14
v_call: TRBV11-2
j_call: TRBJ2-7
clone_size: many
d_call: NA
cdr3_aa: CASSLDRDSPEQYF
cdr3_nt: TGTGCCAGCAGCTTAGATCGGGACTCACCCGAGCAGTACTTC

cdr3_length: 12
v_call: TRBV6-1
j_call: TRBJ2-5
clone_size: few
d_call: NA
cdr3_aa: CASSVTGETQYF
cdr3_nt: TGTGCCAGCAGTGTAACCGGGGAGACCCAGTACTTC

cdr3_length: 14
v_call: TRBV20-1
j_call: TRBJ1-5
clone_size: many
d_call: NA
cdr3_aa: CSANDDRNNQPQHF
cdr3_nt: TGCAGTGCTAACGACGACAGGAACAATCAGCCCCAGCATTTT

cdr3_length: 14
v_call: TRBV7-2
j_call: TRBJ2-7
clone_size: many
d_call: NA
cdr3_aa: CASSLGPLIAEQYF
cdr3_nt: TGTGCCAGCAGCTTAGGTCCCCTTATAGCCGAGCAGTACTTC

cdr3_length: 14
v_call: TRBV6-2/TRBV6-3
j_call: TRBJ2-3
clone_size: NA
d_call: NA
cdr3_aa: CASSFDIGGYTQYF
cdr3_nt: TGTGCCAGCAGTTTTGACATCGGGGGATATACGCAGTATTTT

cdr3_length: 15
v_call: TRBV7-3
j_call: TRBJ2-7
clone_size: many
d_call: NA
cdr3_aa: CASSPQAASSYEQYF
cdr3_nt: TGTGCCAGCAGCCCCCAAGCCGCTAGCTCCTACGAGCAGTACTTC

cdr3_length: 15
v_call: TRBV19
j_call: TRBJ2-2
clone_size: many
d_call: NA
cdr3_aa: CASSRQGGDTGELFF
cdr3_nt: TGTGCCAGTAGTAGGCAGGGCGGGGACACCGGGGAGCTGTTTTTT

cdr3_length: 14
v_call: TRBV9
j_call: TRBJ2-5
clone_size: many
d_call: TRBD1
cdr3_aa: CASSVDRGGETQYF
cdr3_nt: TGTGCCAGCAGCGTCGACAGGGGTGGAGAGACCCAGTACTTC

cdr3_length: 14
v_call: TRBV13
j_call: TRBJ2-7
clone_size: NA
d_call: NA
cdr3_aa: CASNFRGSPYEQYF
cdr3_nt: TGTGCCAGCAACTTTAGAGGGAGTCCCTACGAGCAGTACTTC

cdr3_length: 15
v_call: TRBV7-9
j_call: TRBJ2-5
clone_size: NA
d_call: NA
cdr3_aa: CASSLVQGIQETQYF
cdr3_nt: TGTGCCAGCAGCTTAGTTCAGGGTATCCAAGAGACCCAGTACTTC

cdr3_length: 13
v_call: TRBV24-1
j_call: TRBJ2-7
clone_size: many
d_call: TRBD1
cdr3_aa: CATSAWDSYEQYF
cdr3_nt: TGTGCCACCAGTGCCTGGGACAGTTACGAGCAGTACTTC